Presented here are 11 T cell receptor beta chains from one specimen sequenced in a study of Ad26.COV2.S vaccination and SARS-CoV-2 variants. Produced via immunoSEQ multiplex PCR; TCRdb's table is partial and in-frame only. The data contain 400,000 to 500,000 clones, roughly 89% of them seen just once; the ten biggest clones take up over 2.5%. Treatment described: around 19 received Ad26.COV2.S at low or high dose, single or two shots; 5 received placebo; per-sample allocation not given. Vaccine and placebo recipients were sampled on day 63 after the first injection. Sequences were derived from peripheral blood, sampled in a trial of Ad26.COV2.S vaccine versus placebo. These receptors were collected from a person aged 18-65 years who received the Ad26.COV2.S COVID-19 vaccine or a placebo.

The CDR3 region has the DNA TGCAGCGTAGTAGTGCAGGGGGCAGGTGGCTACACCTTC. Translated, it gives CSVVVQGAGGYTF. This rearrangement joins TRBV29-1 to TRBJ1-2; 8 bases align to TRBD1. In germline, CDR1 is SQVTM, CDR2 ANQGSEA. The J segment lost 7 bases and the V segment lost 6 bases, leaving 10 bases of the junction unmatched. This CDR3 comprises 13 residues.

This clone has a handful of counts. The rearrangement links TRBV2 to TRBJ2-7; D gene ambiguous. Germline V gene data show CDR1 as SNHLY and CDR2 as FYNNEI. Trimming took off 0 bases at V and 1 base at J, with 10 bases between the two ends. The CDR3 sequence is 15 residues long. The CDR3 bases are TGTGCCAGCAGTGAAGCTATTGTAGTTTCCTACGAGCAGTACGTC. It yields the protein CASSEAIVVSYEQYV.

The gene calls are TRBV27 and TRBJ1-1, with 10 bases matching TRBD1. The J segment lost 0 bases and the V segment lost 3 bases, leaving 16 bases of the junction unmatched. Germline CDR1 is MNHEY and CDR2 is SMNVEV (reference sequence). CDR3 length: 20 amino acids. The CDR3 bases are TGTGCCAGCAGTTTGTGGAGGACAGGGGGGCTACTCCCAATGAACACTGAAGCTTTCTTT. It codes for CASSLWRTGGLLPMNTEAFF.

The V gene is TRBV7-9, the J gene TRBJ1-5, with no clear D. Trimming removed 2 bases from V and 3 bases from J, with 11 bases in between. Germline loops: CDR1 SEHNR, CDR2 FQNEAQ (reference sequence). CDR3 length: 15 residues. CDR3 DNA sequence: TGTGCCAGCAGCTTAAGGGAGAACTTCAATCAGCCCCAGCATTTT. Its protein is CASSLRENFNQPQHF.

The gene calls are TRBV27 and TRBJ1-5; 7 nucleotides match TRBD1. Germline V gene sequence: CDR1 MNHEY, CDR2 SMNVEV (reference sequence). After removal of 4 bases from V and 7 bases from J, the junction contained 10 bases not matched to a gene. The length of the CDR3 is 15 residues. The DNA of the CDR3 is TGTGCCAGCAGTTCACGACAGGGTCTTATACAGCCCCAGCATTTT. Translation gives CASSSRQGLIQPQHF.

The chain joins TRBV28 to TRBJ1-5; D not resolved. V lost 2 bases to trimming and J lost 7 bases, with 12 bases between them. There are 14 residues in the CDR3. Germline V gives CDR1 MDHEN, CDR2 SYDVKM. The CDR3 region is CASSLEPLGQPQHF. CDR3 nucleotides: TGTGCCAGCAGTTTAGAACCGCTTGGGCAGCCCCAGCATTTT.

This chain connects TRBV4-1 to TRBJ1-4; D unresolved. The CDR3 is 15 residues long. Germline loops: CDR1 MGHRA, CDR2 YSYEKL. Trimming left V 1 base short and J 8 bases short, with 14 bases between. The CDR3 DNA is TGCGCCAGCAGCCAAGGATCCGGAAGAAAAGAAAAACTGTTTTTT. Residues: CASSQGSGRKEKLFF.

This clone was detected ten times or more. V usage is TRBV11-3 and J usage is TRBJ1-1; no clear D. The germline V and J ends were trimmed by 5 bases and 11 bases, with 21 bases remaining between them. This CDR3 is 14 amino acids long. Germline CDR1 reads SGHNT; CDR2 reads YENEEA. CDR3 DNA: TGTGCCAGCAGCATCAGAACCTCCCAAGGGAGTGCTTTCTTT. Amino acid sequence: CASSIRTSQGSAFF.

The chain joins TRBV7-2 to TRBJ1-2; tentative D call: TRBD1 (5 bases). This CDR3 region has 14 residues. The germline V gene encodes CDR1 SGHTA and CDR2 FQGNSA. Trimming cost V 3 bases and J 3 bases, with 11 bases left between them. Here the CDR3 reads CASSLGLPYYGYTF. The CDR3 DNA follows: TGTGCCAGCAGCTTGGGACTTCCATACTATGGCTACACCTTC. Full variable domain (outside the CDR3, taken from reference TRBV7-2 and TRBJ1-2): GAGVSQSPSNKVTEKGKDVELRCDPISGHTALYWYRQSLGQGLEFLIYFQGNSAPDKSGLPSDRFSAERTGGSVSTLTIQRTQQEDSAVYLCASSLGLPYYGYTFGSGTRLTVV.

The chain couples TRBV5-1 to TRBJ2-5; 10 nucleotides line up with TRBD1. This CDR3 has 15 amino acids. Losses at the gene ends were 4 bases for V and 4 bases for J; bases not matched to a gene: 7. CDR1 and CDR2 from the germline V gene are SGHRS and YFSETQ. The CDR3: CASSPRDRGGETQYF. For the CDR3, the DNA is TGCGCCAGCAGCCCCCGGGACAGGGGAGGAGAGACCCAGTACTTC.

The chain is built from TRBV5-4 and TRBJ1-5, with a possible D match to TRBD1 (5 bases). Germline CDR1 and CDR2: SGHNT and YYREEE (reference sequence). This CDR3 is 18 amino acids long. The germline V and J ends were trimmed by 3 bases and 2 bases, with 21 bases remaining between them. The CDR3 region has the DNA TGTGCCAGCAGCTCCGGGCCAGTAATCTCGGGGGGCAATCAGCCCCAGCATTTT. Its translation: CASSSGPVISGGNQPQHF. The full variable domain, its missing parts supplied by reference TRBV5-4 and TRBJ1-5, is ETGVTQSPTHLIKTRGQQVTLRCSSQSGHNTVSWYQQALGQGPQFIFQYYREEENGRGNFPPRFSGLQFPNYSSELNVNALELDDSALYLCASSSGPVISGGNQPQHFGDGTRLSIL.